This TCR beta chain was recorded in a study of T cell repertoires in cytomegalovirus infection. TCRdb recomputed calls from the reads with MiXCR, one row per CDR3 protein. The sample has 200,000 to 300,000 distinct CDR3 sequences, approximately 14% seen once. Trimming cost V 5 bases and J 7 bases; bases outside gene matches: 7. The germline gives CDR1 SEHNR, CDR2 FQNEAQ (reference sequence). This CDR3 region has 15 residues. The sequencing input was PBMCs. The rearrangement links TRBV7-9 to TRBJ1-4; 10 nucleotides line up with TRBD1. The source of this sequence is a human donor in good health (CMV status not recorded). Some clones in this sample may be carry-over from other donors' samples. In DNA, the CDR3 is TGTGCCAGCAGCGCGGGACAGGGGCGGGGTGAAAAACTGTTTTTT. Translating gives CASSAGQGRGEKLFF. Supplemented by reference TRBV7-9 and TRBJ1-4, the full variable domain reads DTGVSQNPRHKITKRGQNVTFRCDPISEHNRLYWYRQTLGQGPEFLTYFQNEAQLEKSRLLSDRFSAERPKGSFSTLEIQRTEQGDSAMYLCASSAGQGRGEKLFFGSGTQLSVL.